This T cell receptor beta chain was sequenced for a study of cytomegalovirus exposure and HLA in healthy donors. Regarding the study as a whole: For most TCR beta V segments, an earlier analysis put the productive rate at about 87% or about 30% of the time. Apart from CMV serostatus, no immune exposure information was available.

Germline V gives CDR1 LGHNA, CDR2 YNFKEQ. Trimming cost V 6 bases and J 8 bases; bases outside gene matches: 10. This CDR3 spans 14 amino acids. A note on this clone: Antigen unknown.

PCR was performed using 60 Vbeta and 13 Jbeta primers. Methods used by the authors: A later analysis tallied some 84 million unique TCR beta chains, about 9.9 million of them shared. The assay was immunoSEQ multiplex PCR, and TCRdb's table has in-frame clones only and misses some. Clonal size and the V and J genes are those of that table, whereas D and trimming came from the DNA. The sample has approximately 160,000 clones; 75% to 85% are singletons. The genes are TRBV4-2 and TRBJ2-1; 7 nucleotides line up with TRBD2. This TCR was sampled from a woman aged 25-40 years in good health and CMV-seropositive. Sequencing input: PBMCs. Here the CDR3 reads CASRGGTGVDEQFF. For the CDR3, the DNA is TGTGCCAGCAGGGGGGGGACTGGAGTCGATGAGCAGTTCTTC.